This T cell receptor (beta chain) was obtained from a study of blood T cell repertoires in COVID-19. About the research overall: The study drew acute and convalescent COVID-19 samples from the United States, Italy and Spain.

CDR1 is MNHNY, CDR2 SVGAGI, per germline (reference sequence). CDR3 length: 15 residues. Trimming cost V 4 bases and J 5 bases; bases outside gene matches: 3. The Seattle site enrolled patients during active infection and followed them longitudinally. Generated by immunoSEQ multiplex PCR, the TCRdb table keeps only in-frame clones and is missing some. This sample has about 250,000 clones, with approximately 85% found just once. The sequencing sample was made of peripheral blood. This clonotype was obtained from a man aged 50-60 years with COVID-19, enrolled during active disease. The chain recombines TRBV6-6 with TRBJ2-3; TRBD2 matches 13 bases. The CDR3 is CASSSTSGGLDTQYF. As DNA, the CDR3 is TGTGCCAGCAGTTCGACTAGCGGGGGGTTAGATACGCAGTATTTT.